The 28 T cell receptor beta chains below come from one sample, sequenced in a study of cytomegalovirus exposure and HLA in healthy donors. The method was immunoSEQ multiplex PCR; TCRdb's version includes in-frame clones alone and lacks a portion of them. The sample has about 140,000 clones; just over 85% are singletons. The sequenced sample was PBMCs. These receptors were collected from a woman in her late teens or twenties in good health and CMV-seropositive.

This clone turned up a few times. V gene TRBV5-1 combines with J gene TRBJ1-3; possible D gene TRBD1, 6 bases. Trimming pared 3 bases from V and 0 bases from J, leaving 10 bases between. The CDR3 covers 15 residues. The germline V gene has CDR1 SGHRS and CDR2 YFSETQ. The CDR3 DNA is TGCGCCAGCAGCTCGAAGACAGGCTCTGGAAACACCATATATTTT. Encoded protein: CASSSKTGSGNTIYF.

The CDR3 reads CASSIPHGEEGYTF. CDR3 nucleotides: TGTGCCAGCAGTATTCCCCATGGGGAGGAAGGCTACACCTTC. The chain links TRBV28 to TRBJ1-2, with D uncertain. Between the trimmed V and J ends, which lost 5 bases and 8 bases, there was a span of 18 bases. The CDR3 sequence is 14 residues long. Germline V CDR1 and CDR2: MDHEN, SYDVKM.

The gene calls are TRBV4-2 and TRBJ2-3; 11 bases match TRBD2. J was trimmed by 5 bases and V by 4 bases; bases with no gene match: 8. CDR3 length: 16 residues. The V gene's germline CDR1 is LGHNA and CDR2 YNFKEQ. CDR3 in DNA: TGTGCCAGCAGCCCGGAACTAGCGGGAGACCAAGATACGCAGTATTTT. Translating it yields CASSPELAGDQDTQYF.

The chain joins TRBV19 to TRBJ1-5, with D hard to call. This CDR3 region has 14 residues. Germline assignment: CDR1 LNHDA and CDR2 SQIVND (reference sequence). V was trimmed by 5 bases and J by 4 bases, leaving 12 bases between them. CDR3 sequence (DNA): TGTGCCAGTAGTTGGGGAGAGGGTAATCAGCCCCAGCATTTT. Translation: CASSWGEGNQPQHF.

This clone has a single count. The chain has TRBV10-3 and TRBJ2-7; perhaps TRBD2 as D (6 bases). This CDR3 is 11 amino acids long. Per the germline V gene, CDR1 is ENHRY and CDR2 is SYGVKD. Trimming pared 6 bases from V and 3 bases from J, leaving 6 bases between. The CDR3: CAIRTSYEQYF. DNA of the CDR3: TGTGCCATCAGGACTAGCTACGAGCAGTACTTC.

This clone showed up just once. This sequence joins TRBV11-2 and TRBJ2-5; D possibly corresponds to TRBD2 (6 bases). Deletions cut 5 bases from V and 5 bases from J, with 18 bases between. The CDR3 has 15 residues. Germline CDR1 SGHAT, CDR2 FQNNGV. The CDR3 region is CASSLGGAGYETQYF. The CDR3 nucleotides are TGTGCCAGCAGCCTAGGCGGGGCGGGGTATGAGACCCAGTACTTC. Full variable domain (missing parts from reference TRBV11-2 and TRBJ2-5): EAGVAQSPRYKIIEKRQSVAFWCNPISGHATLYWYQQILGQGPKLLIQFQNNGVVDDSQLPKDRFSAERLKGVDSTLKIQPAKLEDSAVYLCASSLGGAGYETQYFGPGTRLLVL.

As regards this clone: The junction departs from germline at one end; a sequencing error may be responsible. The chain joins TRBV7-2 to TRBJ2-1; 15 positions agree with TRBD2. Per germline, CDR1 SGHTA and CDR2 FQGNSA. The CDR3 length is 11 residues. The CDR3 sequence: CASGRTSGRVF. The DNA for the CDR3 is TGTGCCAGCGGGCGGACTAGCGGGAGGGTCTTC.

The rearrangement uses TRBV7-8 and TRBJ1-5, with D possibly TRBD1 on 6 matching bases. CDR1 is SGHVS and CDR2 is FQNEAQ in the germline V gene. V was cut by 5 bases and J by 5 bases, with 13 bases left in between. This CDR3 contains 14 residues. In DNA, the CDR3 is TGTGCCAGCAGCCCTTGGGACACCCATCAGCCCCAGCATTTT. Residues: CASSPWDTHQPQHF.

This clone was counted once. The V call is TRBV9, the J call TRBJ2-5; 8 bases align to TRBD1. This CDR3 is 15 amino acids long. J was trimmed by 1 base and V by 4 bases; bases with no gene match: 6. Germline CDR1 is SGDLS and CDR2 is YYNGEE. The CDR3 DNA sequence: TGTGCCAGCAGCACCCAGGGGGCCCTCCAAGAGACCCAGTACTTC. Its translation is CASSTQGALQETQYF.

This sequence joins TRBV6-4 and TRBJ2-1; 7 nucleotides line up with TRBD2. Per germline, CDR1 MRHNA and CDR2 SNTAGT. The CDR3 contains 14 residues. The V and J ends lost 0 bases and 10 bases, in that order; junction bases with no gene match: 6. The CDR3 here is CASSDSKGGREQFF. Written as DNA, the CDR3 is TGTGCCAGCAGTGACTCAAAGGGAGGGCGGGAGCAGTTCTTC.

The CDR3 DNA is TGCGCCAGCAGCTTCGGCAGGTCGAGCTCTGGAAACACCATATATTTT. Protein sequence: CASSFGRSSSGNTIYF. The rearrangement links TRBV5-1 to TRBJ1-3; D gene ambiguous. Germline lookup yields CDR1 SGHRS and CDR2 YFSETQ. V gave up 2 bases and J gave up 0 bases, with 12 bases separating them. There are 16 residues in the CDR3. Filled out from reference TRBV5-1 and TRBJ1-3, the complete variable domain reads KAGVTQTPRYLIKTRGQQVTLSCSPISGHRSVSWYQQTPGQGLQFLFEYFSETQRNKGNFPGRFSGRQFSNSRSEMNVSTLELGDSALYLCASSFGRSSSGNTIYFGEGSWLTVV.

The rearrangement uses TRBV7-9 and TRBJ2-7; 7 positions match TRBD1. V shed 5 bases and J 4 bases; nucleotides not matched to a gene: 11. This CDR3 contains 15 residues. Germline V CDR1 and CDR2: SEHNR, FQNEAQ (reference sequence). The CDR3 sequence is CASSQIWTGDYEQYF. DNA for the CDR3: TGTGCCAGCAGCCAAATATGGACAGGCGATTACGAGCAGTACTTC.

The genes are TRBV25-1 and TRBJ1-5, with 7 positions matching TRBD1. The germline CDR1 and CDR2 sequences are MGHDK and SYGVNS. J lost 2 bases, V lost 4 bases, and 2 bases had no gene match. This CDR3 comprises 14 residues. CDR3: CASSGQGGNQPQHF. In DNA, the CDR3 is TGTGCCAGCAGTGGGCAGGGGGGCAATCAGCCCCAGCATTTT.

This rearrangement joins TRBV5-1 to TRBJ2-5; a weak D match, TRBD1 (6 bases). The ends were cut back, 5 bases at V and 4 bases at J, with 15 bases in the middle. CDR3 length: 14 amino acids. From germline, CDR1 is SGHRS and CDR2 YFSETQ. CDR3 sequence reads: CASRAGERRETQYF. The CDR3 DNA reads TGCGCCAGCAGGGCAGGGGAGAGGCGAGAGACCCAGTACTTC.

This rearrangement joins TRBV9 to TRBJ2-3; 8 nucleotides agree with TRBD2. This CDR3 has 16 amino acids. Trimming cost V 3 bases and J 5 bases; bases outside gene matches: 11. The V gene's germline CDR1 is SGDLS and CDR2 YYNGEE. The DNA of the CDR3 is TGTGCCAGCAGCGCTTCAAGCGGGAGTCGGGGAGATACGCAGTATTTT. Its protein is CASSASSGSRGDTQYF.

The CDR3 nucleotides read TGTGCCAGCACCGAGGGGGGGTTTGGAAATGAGCAGTTCTTC. Amino acids: CASTEGGFGNEQFF. V usage is TRBV27 and J usage is TRBJ2-1; D possibly corresponds to TRBD2 (7 bases). Per the germline V gene, CDR1 is MNHEY and CDR2 is SMNVEV (reference sequence). The CDR3 consists of 14 residues. Trimming took 7 bases from V and 7 from J, leaving 17 bases between them.

V is TRBV19 and J is TRBJ1-6; D is unclear. Deletions cut 0 bases from V and 8 bases from J, with 8 bases between. Germline V gene lookup returns CDR1 LNHDA and CDR2 SQIVND (reference sequence). The CDR3 covers 14 residues. This CDR3 reads CASSIDTGDSPLHF. Here the CDR3 DNA reads TGTGCCAGTAGTATAGATACCGGGGATTCACCCCTCCACTTT.

As DNA, the CDR3 is TGCGCCAGCAGCTCCAGGGGGCGGGCAGATCAGCCCCAGCATTTT. Its translation: CASSSRGRADQPQHF. The rearrangement links TRBV4-1 to TRBJ1-5, with TRBD1 matching 8 bases. J was trimmed by 5 bases and V by 5 bases; bases with no gene match: 8. From germline, CDR1 is MGHRA and CDR2 YSYEKL. This CDR3 is 15 amino acids long.

This clone was seen more than once but under ten times. The chain joins TRBV27 to TRBJ2-6; D unclear. This CDR3 is 15 amino acids long. V lost 5 bases and J 0 bases, leaving 8 bases between the germline ends. Germline loops: CDR1 MNHEY, CDR2 SMNVEV (reference sequence). CDR3 in amino acids: CASSQMSSGANVLTF. Written as DNA, the CDR3 is TGTGCCAGCAGTCAAATGTCCTCTGGGGCCAACGTCCTGACTTTC.

V and J are TRBV18 and TRBJ1-3; no definite D call. The germline V gene has CDR1 KGHSH and CDR2 LQKENI. The CDR3 totals 15 residues. The V and J ends lost 6 bases and 0 bases respectively, with 12 bases between them. CDR3 region: CASSPDGVSGNTIYF. The CDR3 DNA reads as TGTGCCAGCTCTCCGGACGGGGTCTCTGGAAACACCATATATTTT.

This chain links TRBV5-1 with TRBJ1-2; TRBD1 is a possible D gene (6 bases). This CDR3 has 15 residues. V lost 4 bases, J lost 0 bases, and 13 bases lay in between. Germline CDR1 and CDR2: SGHRS and YFSETQ. This CDR3 reads CASSPDGQPNYGYTF. The CDR3 nucleotides are TGCGCCAGCAGCCCCGACGGACAGCCTAACTATGGCTACACCTTC.

This sequence joins TRBV29-1 and TRBJ2-3; TRBD1 matches at 7 bases. V shed 5 bases, J shed 6 bases, and the junction held 11 bases outside the gene matches. CDR1 is SQVTM and CDR2 is ANQGSEA in the germline V gene. This CDR3 is 14 amino acids long. CDR3 amino acids: CSVPRYPQGDTQYF. CDR3 nucleotides: TGCAGCGTTCCCCGGTACCCACAGGGGGATACGCAGTATTTT.

The chain joins TRBV7-6 to TRBJ2-5; D may be TRBD1 (6 bases). V was trimmed by 0 bases and J by 1 base, leaving 9 bases between them. The CDR3 runs 15 residues. CDR1 and CDR2 from the germline V gene are SGHVS and FNYEAQ. CDR3 sequence: CASSLATGIQETQYF. In DNA, the CDR3 is TGTGCCAGCAGCTTAGCGACAGGAATCCAAGAGACCCAGTACTTC.

This clone showed up many times. The chain links TRBV7-2 to TRBJ1-1, with a tentative D call TRBD1 (5 bases). Trimming removed 6 bases at V and 9 bases at J, with 20 bases between. This CDR3 region has 14 residues. Germline V gene lookup returns CDR1 SGHTA and CDR2 FQGNSA. The CDR3 is CASRSKPGGIKAFF. As DNA, the CDR3 is TGTGCCAGCAGATCTAAACCCGGGGGAATAAAAGCTTTCTTT.

This clone was observed once. V usage is TRBV7-9 and J usage is TRBJ2-3, with TRBD2 identical over 10 bases. Germline CDR1 is SEHNR and CDR2 is FQNEAQ (reference sequence). V lost 1 base and J lost 3; bases outside the gene matches: 1. The CDR3 is 15 amino acids. The chain's CDR3 is CASSLEAGGTDTQYF. The DNA for the CDR3 is TGTGCCAGCAGCTTAGAAGCGGGAGGGACAGATACGCAGTATTTT.

The chain has TRBV28 and TRBJ1-3, with D possibly being TRBD1 (6 bases). Trimming pared 6 bases from V and 11 bases from J, leaving 23 bases between. The CDR3 sequence is 15 residues long. CDR1 MDHEN and CDR2 SYDVKM come from the germline V gene. This CDR3 reads CASSRSGTLAFAIYF. The CDR3 nucleotides read TGTGCCAGCAGCCGATCCGGGACACTGGCTTTTGCCATATATTTT. Drawing the rest from reference TRBV28 and TRBJ1-3, the complete variable domain is DVKVTQSSRYLVKRTGEKVFLECVQDMDHENMFWYRQDPGLGLRLIYFSYDVKMKEKGDIPEGYSVSREKKERFSLILESASTNQTSMYLCASSRSGTLAFAIYFGEGSWLTVV.

CDR3 residues: CASTHWGEYQETQYF. In DNA, the CDR3 is TGTGCCAGCACCCATTGGGGGGAATATCAAGAGACCCAGTACTTC. This sequence joins TRBV6-1 and TRBJ2-5; TRBD2 is a possible D gene (6 bases). Trimming pared 7 bases from V and 2 bases from J, leaving 17 bases between. This CDR3 contains 15 residues. CDR1 and CDR2 (germline): MNHNS, SASEGT.

The gene calls are TRBV7-8 and TRBJ1-5, with D tentatively TRBD1 (5 bases). Trimming stripped 4 bases from V and 2 bases from J, with 15 bases between. Germline V CDR1 and CDR2: SGHVS, FQNEAQ. This CDR3 spans 16 amino acids. DNA of the CDR3: TGTGCCAGCAGCTCAGTACCAGGGCAGGGCAATCAGCCCCAGCATTTT. It specifies CASSSVPGQGNQPQHF.